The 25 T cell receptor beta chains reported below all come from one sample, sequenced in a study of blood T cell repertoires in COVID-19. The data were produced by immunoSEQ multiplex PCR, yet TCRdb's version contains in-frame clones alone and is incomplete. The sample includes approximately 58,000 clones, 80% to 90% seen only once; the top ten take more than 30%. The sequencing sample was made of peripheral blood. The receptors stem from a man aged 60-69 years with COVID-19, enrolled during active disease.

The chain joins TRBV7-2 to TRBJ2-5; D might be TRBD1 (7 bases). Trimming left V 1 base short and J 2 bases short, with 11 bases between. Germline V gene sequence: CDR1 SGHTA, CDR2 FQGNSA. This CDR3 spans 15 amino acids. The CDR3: CASSLGGTVQETQYF. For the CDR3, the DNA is TGTGCCAGCAGCTTAGGCGGGACAGTACAAGAGACCCAGTACTTC.

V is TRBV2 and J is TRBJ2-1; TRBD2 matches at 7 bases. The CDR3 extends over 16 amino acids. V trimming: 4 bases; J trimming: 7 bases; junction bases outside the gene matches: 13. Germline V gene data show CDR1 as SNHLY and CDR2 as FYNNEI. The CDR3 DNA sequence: TGTGCCAGCAGTGTGGGAGGGGTGGTAGGCTATAATGAGCAGTTCTTC. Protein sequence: CASSVGGVVGYNEQFF.

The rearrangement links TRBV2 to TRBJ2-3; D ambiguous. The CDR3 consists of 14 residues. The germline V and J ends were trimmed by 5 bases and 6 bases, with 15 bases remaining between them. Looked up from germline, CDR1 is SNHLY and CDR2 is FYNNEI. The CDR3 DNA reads TGTGCCAGCAGTTTCGAGATGCCGCCGGATACGCAGTATTTT. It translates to CASSFEMPPDTQYF.

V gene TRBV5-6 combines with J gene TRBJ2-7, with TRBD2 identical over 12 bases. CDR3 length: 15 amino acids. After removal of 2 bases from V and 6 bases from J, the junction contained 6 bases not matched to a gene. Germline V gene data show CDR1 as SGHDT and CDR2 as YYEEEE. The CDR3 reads CASSLARTSGTEQYF. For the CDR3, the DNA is TGTGCCAGCAGCTTAGCAAGGACTAGCGGGACCGAGCAGTACTTC.

The chain's CDR3 is CATNRGFKADTQYF. CDR3 nucleotide sequence: TGTGCCACCAACCGAGGTTTCAAAGCAGATACGCAGTATTTT. The V and J genes are TRBV6-5 and TRBJ2-3; D not certain. CDR3 length: 14 amino acids. Germline V gene lookup returns CDR1 MNHEY and CDR2 SVGAGI. The ends were cut back, 10 bases at V and 4 bases at J, with 18 bases in the middle.

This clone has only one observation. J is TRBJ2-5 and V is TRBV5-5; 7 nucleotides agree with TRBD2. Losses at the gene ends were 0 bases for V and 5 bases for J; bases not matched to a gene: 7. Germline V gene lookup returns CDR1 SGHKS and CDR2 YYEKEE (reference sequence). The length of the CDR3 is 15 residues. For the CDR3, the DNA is TGTGCCAGCAGCTTGGGGGTGGGCGGGAGCGAGACCCAGTACTTC. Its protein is CASSLGVGGSETQYF.

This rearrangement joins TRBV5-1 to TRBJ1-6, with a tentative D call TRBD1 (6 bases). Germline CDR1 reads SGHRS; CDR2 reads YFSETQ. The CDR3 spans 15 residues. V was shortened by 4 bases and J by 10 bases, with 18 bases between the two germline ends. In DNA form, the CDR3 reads TGCGCCAGCAGCCCGGCGGTAGGGGGAGAGTCACCCCTCCACTTT. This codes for CASSPAVGGESPLHF.

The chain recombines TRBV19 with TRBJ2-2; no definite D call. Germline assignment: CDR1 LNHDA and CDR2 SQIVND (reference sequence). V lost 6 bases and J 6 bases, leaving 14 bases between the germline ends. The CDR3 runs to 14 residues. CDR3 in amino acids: CASSPTLQSGELFF. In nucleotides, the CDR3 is TGTGCCAGTAGCCCTACTTTACAGTCCGGGGAGCTGTTTTTT. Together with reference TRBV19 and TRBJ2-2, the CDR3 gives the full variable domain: DGGITQSPKYLFRKEGQNVTLSCEQNLNHDAMYWYRQDPGQGLRLIYYSQIVNDFQKGDIAEGYSVSREKKESFPLTVTSAQKNPTAFYLCASSPTLQSGELFFGEGSRLTVL.

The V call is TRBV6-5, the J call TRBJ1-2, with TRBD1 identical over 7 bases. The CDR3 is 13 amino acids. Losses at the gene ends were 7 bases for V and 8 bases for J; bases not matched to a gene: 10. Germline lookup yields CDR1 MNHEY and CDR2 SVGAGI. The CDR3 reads CASMGLEGAGYTF. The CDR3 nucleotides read TGTGCCAGCATGGGGTTGGAGGGGGCGGGCTACACCTTC.

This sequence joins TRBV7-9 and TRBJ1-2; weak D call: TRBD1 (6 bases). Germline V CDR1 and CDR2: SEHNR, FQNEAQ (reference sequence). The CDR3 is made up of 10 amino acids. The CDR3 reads CAAGGLGYTF. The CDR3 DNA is TGTGCAGCGGGGGGGCTTGGCTACACCTTC.

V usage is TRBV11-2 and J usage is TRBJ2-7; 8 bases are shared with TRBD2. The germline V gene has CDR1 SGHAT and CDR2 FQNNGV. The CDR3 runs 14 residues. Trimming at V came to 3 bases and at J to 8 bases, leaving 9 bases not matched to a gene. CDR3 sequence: CASSLGLGVLKQYF. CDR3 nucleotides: TGTGCCAGCAGCTTGGGACTAGGAGTTTTGAAGCAGTACTTC.

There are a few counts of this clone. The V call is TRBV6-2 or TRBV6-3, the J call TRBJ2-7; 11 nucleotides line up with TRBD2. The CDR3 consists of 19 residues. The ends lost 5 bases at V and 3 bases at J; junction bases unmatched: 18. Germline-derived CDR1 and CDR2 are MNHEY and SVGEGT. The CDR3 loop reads CASSRSPGTSGFRGYEQYF. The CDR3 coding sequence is TGTGCCAGCAGTCGTTCCCCCGGGACTAGCGGATTCAGGGGCTACGAGCAGTACTTC.

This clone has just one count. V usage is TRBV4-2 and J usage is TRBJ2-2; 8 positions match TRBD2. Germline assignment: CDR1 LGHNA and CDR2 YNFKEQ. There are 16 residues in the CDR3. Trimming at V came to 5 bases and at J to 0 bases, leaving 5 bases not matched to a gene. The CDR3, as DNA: TGTGCCAGCAGCTCGCTAGCGGGTGCGAACACCGGGGAGCTGTTTTTT. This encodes CASSSLAGANTGELFF.

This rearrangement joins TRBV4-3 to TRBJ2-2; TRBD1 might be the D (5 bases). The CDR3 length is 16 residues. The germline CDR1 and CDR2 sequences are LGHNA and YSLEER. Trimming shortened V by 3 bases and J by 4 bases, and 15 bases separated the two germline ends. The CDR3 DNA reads TGCGCCAGCAGCCAGCCGTCCCAGGGTCGCACCGGGGAGCTGTTTTTT. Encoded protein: CASSQPSQGRTGELFF.

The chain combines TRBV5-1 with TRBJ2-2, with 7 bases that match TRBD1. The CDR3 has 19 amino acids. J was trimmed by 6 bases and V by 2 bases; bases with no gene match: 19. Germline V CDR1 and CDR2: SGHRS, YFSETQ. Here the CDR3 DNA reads TGCGCCAGCAGCTTTAGACAGGGAGACGTGCTGGGGGTATCCGGGGAGCTGTTTTTT. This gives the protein CASSFRQGDVLGVSGELFF.

The CDR3 DNA reads as TGTGCCAGCAGCTTATTCCCGGGACAGGGCACGACAAGCGAGCAGTACTTC. Amino acid sequence: CASSLFPGQGTTSEQYF. The chain joins TRBV11-3 to TRBJ2-7, with 9 positions matching TRBD1. The V gene's germline CDR1 is SGHNT and CDR2 YENEEA. V lost 2 bases, J lost 6 bases, and 14 bases stayed unmatched. The CDR3 runs to 17 residues.

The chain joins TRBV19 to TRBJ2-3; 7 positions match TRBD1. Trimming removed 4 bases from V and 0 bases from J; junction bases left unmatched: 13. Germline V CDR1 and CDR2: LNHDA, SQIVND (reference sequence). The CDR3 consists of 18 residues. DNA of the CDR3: TGTGCCAGTAGTACCCCGGGACAGACTACCTTTAGCACAGATACGCAGTATTTT. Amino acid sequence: CASSTPGQTTFSTDTQYF.

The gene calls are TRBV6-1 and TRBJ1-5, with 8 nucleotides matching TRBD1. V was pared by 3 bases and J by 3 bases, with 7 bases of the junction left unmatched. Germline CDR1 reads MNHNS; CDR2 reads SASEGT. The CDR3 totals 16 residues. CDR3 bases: TGTGCCAGCAGTGAGGCGTGGACAGGGACCAATCAGCCCCAGCATTTT. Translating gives CASSEAWTGTNQPQHF.

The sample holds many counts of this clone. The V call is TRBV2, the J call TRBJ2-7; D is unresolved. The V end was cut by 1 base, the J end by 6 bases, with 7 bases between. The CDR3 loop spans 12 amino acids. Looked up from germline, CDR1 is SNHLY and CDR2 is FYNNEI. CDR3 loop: CASSEGHPEQYF. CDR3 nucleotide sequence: TGTGCCAGCAGTGAAGGACACCCCGAGCAGTACTTC.

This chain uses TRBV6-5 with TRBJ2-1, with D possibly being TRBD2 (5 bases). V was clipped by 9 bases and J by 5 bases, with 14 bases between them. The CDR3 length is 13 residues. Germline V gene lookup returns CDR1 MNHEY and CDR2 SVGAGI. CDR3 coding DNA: TGTGCCAGTTTGGGAGCCTTCGACAATGAGCAGTTCTTC. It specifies CASLGAFDNEQFF.

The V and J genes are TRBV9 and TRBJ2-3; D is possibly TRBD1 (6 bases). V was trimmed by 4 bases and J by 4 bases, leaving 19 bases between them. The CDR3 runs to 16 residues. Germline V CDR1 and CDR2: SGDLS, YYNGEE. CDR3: CASSPSERGWSDTQYF. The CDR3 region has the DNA TGTGCCAGCAGCCCCAGCGAAAGGGGGTGGTCAGATACGCAGTATTTT.

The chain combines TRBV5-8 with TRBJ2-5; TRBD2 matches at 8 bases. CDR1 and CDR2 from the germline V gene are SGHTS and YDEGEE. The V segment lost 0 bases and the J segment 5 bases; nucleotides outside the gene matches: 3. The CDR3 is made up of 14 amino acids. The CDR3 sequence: CASSLGTSQETQYF. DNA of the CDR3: TGTGCCAGCAGCTTGGGGACTAGCCAGGAGACCCAGTACTTC.

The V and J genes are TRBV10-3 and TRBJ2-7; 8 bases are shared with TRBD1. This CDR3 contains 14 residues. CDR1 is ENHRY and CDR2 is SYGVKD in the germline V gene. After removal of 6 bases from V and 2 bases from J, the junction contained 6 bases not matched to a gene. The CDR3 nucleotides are TGTGCCATCAGAGCCGGGACAGGAGCCTACGAGCAGTACTTC. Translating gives CAIRAGTGAYEQYF.

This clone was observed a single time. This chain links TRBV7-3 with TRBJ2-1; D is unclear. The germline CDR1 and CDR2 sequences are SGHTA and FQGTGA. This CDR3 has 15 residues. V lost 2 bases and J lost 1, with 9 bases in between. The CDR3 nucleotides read TGTGCCAGCAGCTTAGGCAGGTTATCCTACAATGAGCAGTTCTTC. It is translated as CASSLGRLSYNEQFF.

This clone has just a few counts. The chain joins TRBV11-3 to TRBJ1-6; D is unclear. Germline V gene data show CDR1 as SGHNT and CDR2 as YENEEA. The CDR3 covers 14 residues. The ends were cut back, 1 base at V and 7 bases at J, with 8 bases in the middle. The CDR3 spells CASSLVLRNSPLHF. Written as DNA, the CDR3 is TGTGCCAGCAGCTTAGTTCTGAGGAATTCACCCCTCCACTTT.